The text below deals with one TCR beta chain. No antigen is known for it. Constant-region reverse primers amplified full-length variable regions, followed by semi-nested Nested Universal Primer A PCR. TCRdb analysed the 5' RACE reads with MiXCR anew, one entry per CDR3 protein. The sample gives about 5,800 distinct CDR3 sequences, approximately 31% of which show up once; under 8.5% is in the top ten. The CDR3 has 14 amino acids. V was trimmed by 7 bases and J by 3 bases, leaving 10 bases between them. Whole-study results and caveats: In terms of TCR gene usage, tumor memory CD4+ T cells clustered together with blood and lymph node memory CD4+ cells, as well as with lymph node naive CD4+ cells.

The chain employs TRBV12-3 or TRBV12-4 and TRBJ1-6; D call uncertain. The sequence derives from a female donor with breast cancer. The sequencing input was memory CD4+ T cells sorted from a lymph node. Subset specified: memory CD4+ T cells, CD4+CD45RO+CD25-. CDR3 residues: CASTRTFYNSPLHF. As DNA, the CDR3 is TGTGCCAGCACGCGGACCTTCTATAATTCACCCCTCCACTTT.